This is a list of T cell receptor beta chains from one sample in a study of blood T cell repertoires in COVID-19. Clones were sequenced by immunoSEQ multiplex PCR, and TCRdb holds only the in-frame ones, with some missing. Here the sample spans hundreds of thousands of clones, approximately 86% being singletons. Sequencing used peripheral blood. These receptors all stem from a human donor in a cohort sampled during active COVID-19. Each CDR3 is given with its conserved first and last residue. D genes are given only for firm matches. Only some rows state a clone size, as once, few, many or a class for expanded clones.

d_gene,abundance,v_gene,j_gene,CDR3aa,CDR3nt
-,-,TRBV11-2,TRBJ2-2,CASSPLSGVTGELFF,TGTGCCAGCAGCCCACTCTCAGGGGTAACCGGGGAGCTGTTTTTT
-,-,TRBV9,TRBJ1-2,CASMAGITGYGYTF,TGTGCCAGCATGGCGGGGATTACGGGCTATGGCTACACCTTC
-,-,TRBV28,TRBJ2-3,CASSLESRTDTQYF,TGTGCCAGCAGTTTGGAGAGTCGCACAGATACGCAGTATTTT
-,-,TRBV14,TRBJ1-2,CASSQRATGTYGYTF,TGTGCCAGCAGCCAACGGGCCACAGGGACCTATGGCTACACCTTC
-,-,TRBV28,TRBJ1-1,CASSLLPLNTEAFF,TGTGCCAGCAGTTTACTCCCTCTGAACACTGAAGCTTTCTTT
-,-,TRBV5-1,TRBJ2-7,CASSLTGEVAEQYF,TGCGCCAGCAGCTTAACGGGAGAAGTGGCCGAGCAGTACTTC
-,-,TRBV9,TRBJ2-6,CASSVVPYSLTANVLTF,TGTGCCAGCAGCGTAGTCCCGTACAGCCTGACGGCCAACGTCCTGACTTTC
-,-,TRBV5-1,TRBJ1-1,CASSLRGLATTMNTEAFF,TGCGCCAGCAGCTTAAGAGGGCTTGCCACGACAATGAACACTGAAGCTTTCTTT
TRBD1,-,TRBV2,TRBJ2-7,CASSELPPGTGYEQYF,TGTGCCAGCAGTGAACTCCCCCCAGGGACAGGCTACGAGCAGTACTTC
TRBD1,-,TRBV30,TRBJ1-6,CAWGRGQNNSPLHF,TGTGCCTGGGGACGGGGACAGAATAATTCACCCCTCCACTTT
-,-,TRBV15,TRBJ2-7,CATSRADKREQYF,TGTGCCACCAGCAGAGCAGACAAACGCGAGCAGTACTTC
-,-,TRBV11-2,TRBJ1-2,CASSHDRFYGYTF,TGTGCCAGCAGCCATGACAGGTTCTATGGCTACACCTTC
TRBD1,once,TRBV2,TRBJ1-2,CASILGAGQAFYGYTF,TGTGCCAGCATCTTAGGCGCGGGACAGGCGTTCTATGGCTACACCTTC
-,-,TRBV6-5,TRBJ1-1,CASSSWGDTEAFF,TGTGCCAGCAGTTCTTGGGGGGACACTGAAGCTTTCTTT
TRBD2,-,TRBV10-3,TRBJ2-3,CAISRASGGSTDTQYF,TGTGCCATCAGTCGAGCTAGCGGGGGTAGCACAGATACGCAGTATTTT
TRBD1,-,TRBV6-5,TRBJ2-1,CASYDREPYNEQFF,TGTGCCAGCTATGACAGGGAACCCTACAATGAGCAGTTCTTC
-,-,TRBV29-1,TRBJ2-3,CSVEETAGYTDTQYF,TGCAGCGTTGAAGAGACAGCGGGTTACACAGATACGCAGTATTTT
TRBD1,-,TRBV11-2,TRBJ1-1,CASSPLSGGTEAFF,TGTGCCAGCAGCCCTCTTTCAGGGGGCACTGAAGCTTTCTTT
-,-,TRBV5-6,TRBJ2-7,CASSLAARGPYEQYF,TGTGCCAGCAGCTTGGCGGCAAGGGGCCCCTACGAGCAGTACTTC
-,once,TRBV11-3,TRBJ1-1,CASSLEEGSEAFF,TGTGCCAGCAGCTTAGAGGAGGGATCTGAAGCTTTCTTT
TRBD2,-,TRBV28,TRBJ2-5,CASSFVLAGVKKTQYF,TGTGCCAGCAGTTTCGTTCTAGCGGGAGTAAAAAAGACCCAGTACTTC
TRBD2,-,TRBV3-1/TRBV3-2,TRBJ2-7,CASSSLAGSYEQYF,TGTGCCAGCAGCTCCCTAGCGGGTTCCTACGAGCAGTACTTC
TRBD1,-,TRBV5-6,TRBJ2-5,CASSLGQGYQETQYF,TGTGCCAGCAGCTTGGGACAGGGGTATCAAGAGACCCAGTACTTC
-,-,TRBV11-1,TRBJ2-5,CASSFGRQETQYF,TGTGCCAGCAGCTTCGGGAGACAAGAGACCCAGTACTTC
TRBD2,-,TRBV14,TRBJ2-3,CASSQTGTSGTDTQYF,TGTGCCAGCAGCCAGACCGGGACTAGCGGCACAGATACGCAGTATTTT
-,-,TRBV5-1,TRBJ1-5,CASSLEAAGQPQHF,TGCGCCAGCAGCTTGGAAGCGGCGGGCCAGCCCCAGCATTTT
-,-,TRBV13,TRBJ1-1,CASSSGMLVNTEAFF,TGTGCCAGCAGCTCAGGGATGCTAGTCAACACTGAAGCTTTCTTT
TRBD2,-,TRBV3-1/TRBV3-2,TRBJ2-4,CASSHVAGGINIQYF,TGTGCCAGCAGCCATGTAGCGGGAGGGATAAACATTCAGTACTTC
-,few,TRBV27,TRBJ1-2,CASRQSPGSPYGYTF,TGTGCCAGCAGGCAGTCCCCGGGGAGCCCCTATGGCTACACCTTC
TRBD1,-,TRBV15,TRBJ2-5,CATSTLIDRGAGSQETQYF,TGTGCCACCAGCACCTTGATCGACAGGGGCGCGGGTTCGCAAGAGACCCAGTACTTC
-,-,TRBV19,TRBJ1-3,CAQQGPDSLIGNTIYF,TGTGCCCAGCAAGGGCCAGACAGCCTAATTGGAAACACCATATATTTT
-,-,TRBV5-1,TRBJ2-5,CASSLTGSQETQYF,TGCGCCAGCAGCTTAACAGGGTCCCAGGAGACCCAGTACTTC
TRBD2,-,TRBV4-2,TRBJ2-3,CASSQESPTSGGTDTQYF,TGTGCCAGCAGCCAAGAATCCCCCACTAGCGGGGGAACAGATACGCAGTATTTT
-,-,TRBV2,TRBJ2-1,CASSGEVINEQFF,TGTGCCAGCAGTGGAGAGGTTATCAATGAGCAGTTCTTC
-,few,TRBV5-1,TRBJ2-1,CASSLVAGLSYNEQFF,TGCGCCAGCAGCTTGGTTGCAGGTTTGAGCTACAATGAGCAGTTCTTC
-,-,TRBV19,TRBJ1-4,CASSMGHRTAGELFF,TGTGCCAGTAGTATGGGACACCGAACAGCCGGGGAACTGTTTTTT
TRBD1,once,TRBV2,TRBJ2-7,CASSAPGQGAGEQYF,TGTGCCAGCAGTGCCCCGGGACAGGGGGCAGGAGAGCAGTACTTC
TRBD2,-,TRBV5-1,TRBJ2-7,CASSLRLAGDEQYF,TGCGCCAGCAGCTTGCGACTAGCGGGGGACGAGCAGTACTTC
-,-,TRBV7-9,TRBJ2-5,CASITAGPLGTQYF,TGTGCCAGCATTACAGCAGGGCCTCTGGGGACCCAGTACTTC
-,-,TRBV6-2/TRBV6-3,TRBJ2-2,CASSYSTSRELFF,TGTGCCAGCAGTTACTCGACATCCCGAGAGCTGTTTTTT